This T cell receptor beta chain was identified in a study of glioma-infiltrating T cells. Study results and limitations: A blood CDR3 motif signature was depleted in highly divergent patients. Above-expected tissue-blood divergence occurred in all gliomas, most in low-grade ones.

TCR alpha and beta CDR3 regions were amplified from RNA using iRepertoire nested multiplex PCR. TCRdb re-analysed the multiplex PCR reads in MiXCR, keeping a single row per CDR3 protein. This table holds about 410,000 distinct CDR3 sequences, 41% found once. This clonotype was detected ten times or more. Its antigen is as yet unknown. CDR3 length: 14 residues. After removal of 5 bases from V and 4 bases from J, the junction contained 7 bases not matched to a gene. Germline values: CDR1 SGHVS, CDR2 FQNEAQ. Sequencing was done on a sample of glioma tissue, nonneoplastic brain tissue, or PBMCs (not recorded which). This chain uses TRBV7-8 with TRBJ2-5, with 7 bases identical to TRBD1. The sequence was obtained from a human donor with low-grade glioma or glioblastoma, undergoing nonglioma brain surgery, or in good health (not recorded which). CDR3 sequence: CASSRQGGGETQYF. CDR3 bases: TGTGCCAGCAGCCGACAGGGTGGGGGAGAGACCCAGTACTTC.